Below are 10 T cell receptor beta chains sequenced from a single sample in a study of Ad26.COV2.S vaccination and SARS-CoV-2 variants. Repertoires were generated with immunoSEQ multiplex PCR, while TCRdb's copy carries only in-frame clones and drops some. The sample consists of 350,000 to 450,000 clones, around 90% of them appearing once. The treatment is: roughly 19 received Ad26.COV2.S at low or high dose, single or two shots; five or six received placebo; per-sample allocation not given. Samples came from day 63 after the first vaccine or placebo injection. The sequencing used peripheral blood, collected in a trial of Ad26.COV2.S vaccine versus placebo. The receptors were sampled from a person aged 18 to 59 who received the Ad26.COV2.S COVID-19 vaccine or a placebo.

The J gene is TRBJ2-3, the V gene TRBV7-2; tentatively, D is TRBD1 (6 bases). This CDR3 has 16 residues. From germline, CDR1 is SGHTA and CDR2 FQGNSA. The ends were cut back, 2 bases at V and 3 bases at J, with 15 bases in the middle. The CDR3 DNA sequence: TGTGCCAGCAGCTTACTCGCGGCAGGGGTTACAGATACGCAGTATTTT. Protein product: CASSLLAAGVTDTQYF. The variable domain in full, completed from reference TRBV7-2 and TRBJ2-3, reads GAGVSQSPSNKVTEKGKDVELRCDPISGHTALYWYRQSLGQGLEFLIYFQGNSAPDKSGLPSDRFSAERTGGSVSTLTIQRTQQEDSAVYLCASSLLAAGVTDTQYFGPGTRLTVL.

In nucleotides, the CDR3 is TGTGCCAGCAGCCAGGGGGACAGCTCCTACGAGCAGTACTTC. Amino acids: CASSQGDSSYEQYF. The chain joins TRBV13 to TRBJ2-7, with 7 bases lining up with TRBD1. The CDR3 contains 14 residues. Germline V lookup: CDR1 PRHDT, CDR2 FYEKMQ (reference sequence). V lost 5 bases to trimming and J lost 0 bases; unmatched junction nucleotides: 4.

The CDR3 spells CASSIGSGVYYEQYF. In DNA, the CDR3 is TGTGCCAGTAGTATCGGTTCCGGGGTCTACTACGAGCAGTACTTC. The gene calls are TRBV19 and TRBJ2-7; D is perhaps TRBD2 (5 bases). CDR1 is LNHDA and CDR2 is SQIVND in the germline V gene (reference sequence). The V and J ends lost 3 bases and 3 bases respectively, with 15 bases between them. CDR3 size: 15 residues.

The chain links TRBV30 to TRBJ1-2; no clear D. Germline V lookup: CDR1 GTSNPN, CDR2 SVGIG (reference sequence). Trimming took 3 bases from V and 0 from J, leaving 8 bases between them. The CDR3 loop spans 13 amino acids. The CDR3 nucleotides read TGTGCCTGGAGGGGCTATACTAACTATGGCTACACCTTC. Protein sequence: CAWRGYTNYGYTF.

The rearrangement links TRBV11-1 to TRBJ2-1, with 10 positions matching TRBD2. Per the germline V gene, CDR1 is SGHAT and CDR2 is FQDESV (reference sequence). V was clipped by 5 bases and J by 5 bases; unmatched bases: 9. This CDR3 is 16 amino acids long. The CDR3 reads CASSLRLAGLHNEQFF. DNA of the CDR3: TGTGCCAGCAGCCTCCGACTAGCGGGCCTTCACAATGAGCAGTTCTTC.

The chain carries TRBV5-8 and TRBJ2-5; no clear D gene. This CDR3 has 13 amino acids. Germline loops: CDR1 SGHTS, CDR2 YDEGEE. V lost 4 bases, J lost 9 bases, and 16 bases lay in between. CDR3 in DNA: TGTGCCAGCAGCCCGTACACAGTCGAATCCCAGTACTTC. This encodes CASSPYTVESQYF. Based on the CDR3 plus reference TRBV5-8 and TRBJ2-5, the full variable domain is EAGVTQSPTHLIKTRGQQATLRCSPISGHTSVYWYQQALGLGLQFLLWYDEGEERNRGNFPPRFSGRQFPNYSSELNVNALELEDSALYLCASSPYTVESQYFGPGTRLLVL.

V and J are TRBV6-1 and TRBJ1-5, with D possibly being TRBD1 (5 bases). This CDR3 is 14 amino acids long. Germline CDR1 MNHNS, CDR2 SASEGT. V gave up 0 bases and J gave up 6 bases, with 9 bases separating them. The CDR3 DNA reads TGTGCCAGCAGTGAAGCGCTGGGGGGTCAGCCCCAGCATTTT. It codes for CASSEALGGQPQHF.

A single count supports this clone. The genes are TRBV28 and TRBJ1-5; 8 bases map to TRBD1. The length of the CDR3 is 16 residues. Germline lookup yields CDR1 MDHEN and CDR2 SYDVKM. J was trimmed by 6 bases and V by 3 bases; bases with no gene match: 10. Here the CDR3 reads CASSLFGRGRRQPQHF. CDR3 bases: TGTGCCAGCAGTTTGTTCGGCAGGGGGCGTCGTCAGCCCCAGCATTTT.

The rearrangement joins TRBV4-3 to TRBJ2-1; D might be TRBD1 (5 bases). The ends were cut back, 0 bases at V and 1 base at J, with 16 bases in the middle. CDR3 length: 18 amino acids. Germline V gene lookup returns CDR1 LGHNA and CDR2 YSLEER. The CDR3 region has the DNA TGCGCCAGCAGCCAAGATCTGAGTAGACAGTGGTCCTACAATGAGCAGTTCTTC. Translation gives CASSQDLSRQWSYNEQFF.

The gene calls are TRBV4-3 and TRBJ2-1; either TRBD1 or TRBD2 may supply D (5 bases each). Germline loops: CDR1 LGHNA, CDR2 YSLEER. With 10 bases removed from V and 8 bases from J, the gap between germline ends came to 21 bases. The CDR3 has 14 residues. The CDR3 nucleotides are TGCGCCACCAAACGGGACCTTGCCCTCGATGAGCAGTTCTTC. Its translation: CATKRDLALDEQFF.